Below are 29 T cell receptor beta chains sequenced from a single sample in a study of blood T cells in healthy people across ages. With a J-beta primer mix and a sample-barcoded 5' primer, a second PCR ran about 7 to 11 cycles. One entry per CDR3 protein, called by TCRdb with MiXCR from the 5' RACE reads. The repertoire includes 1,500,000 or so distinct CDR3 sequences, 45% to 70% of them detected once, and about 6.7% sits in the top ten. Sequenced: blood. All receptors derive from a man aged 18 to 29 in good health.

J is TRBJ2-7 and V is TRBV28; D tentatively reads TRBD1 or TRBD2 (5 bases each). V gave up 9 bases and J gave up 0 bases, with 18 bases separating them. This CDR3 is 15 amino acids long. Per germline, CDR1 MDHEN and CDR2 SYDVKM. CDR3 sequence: CASRGPQESSYEQYF. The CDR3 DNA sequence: TGTGCCAGTCGGGGCCCCCAAGAGAGCTCCTACGAGCAGTACTTC.

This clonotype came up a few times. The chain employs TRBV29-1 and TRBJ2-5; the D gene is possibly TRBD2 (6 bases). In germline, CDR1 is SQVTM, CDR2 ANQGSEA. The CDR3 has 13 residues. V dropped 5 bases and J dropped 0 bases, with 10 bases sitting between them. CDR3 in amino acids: CSVPGGNQETQYF. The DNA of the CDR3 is TGCAGCGTTCCCGGCGGGAACCAAGAGACCCAGTACTTC. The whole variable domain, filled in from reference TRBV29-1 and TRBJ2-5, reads SAVISQKPSRDICQRGTSLTIQCQVDSQVTMMFWYRQQPGQSLTLIATANQGSEATYESGFVIDKFPISRPNLTFSTLTVSNMSPEDSSIYLCSVPGGNQETQYFGPGTRLLVL.

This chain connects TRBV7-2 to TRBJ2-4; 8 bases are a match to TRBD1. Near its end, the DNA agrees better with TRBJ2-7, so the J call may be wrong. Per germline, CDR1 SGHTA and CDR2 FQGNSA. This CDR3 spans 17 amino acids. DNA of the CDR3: TGTGCCAGCAGCTTAGCATCGACCGGGACAGGAGCCTACGAGCAGTACTTC. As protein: CASSLASTGTGAYEQYF.

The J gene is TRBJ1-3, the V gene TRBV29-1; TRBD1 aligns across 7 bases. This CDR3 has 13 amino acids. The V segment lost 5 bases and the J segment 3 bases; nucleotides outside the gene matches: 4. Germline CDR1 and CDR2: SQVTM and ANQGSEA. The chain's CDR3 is CSVRQGFGNTIYF. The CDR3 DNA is TGCAGCGTTCGACAGGGATTTGGAAACACCATATATTTT. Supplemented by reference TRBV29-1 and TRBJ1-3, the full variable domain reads SAVISQKPSRDICQRGTSLTIQCQVDSQVTMMFWYRQQPGQSLTLIATANQGSEATYESGFVIDKFPISRPNLTFSTLTVSNMSPEDSSIYLCSVRQGFGNTIYFGEGSWLTVV.

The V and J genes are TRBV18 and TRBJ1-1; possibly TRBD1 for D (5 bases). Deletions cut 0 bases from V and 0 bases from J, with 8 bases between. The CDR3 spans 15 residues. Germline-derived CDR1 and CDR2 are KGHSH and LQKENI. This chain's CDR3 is CASSPPGGVNTEAFF. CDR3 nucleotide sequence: TGTGCCAGCTCACCACCAGGAGGGGTGAACACTGAAGCTTTCTTT.

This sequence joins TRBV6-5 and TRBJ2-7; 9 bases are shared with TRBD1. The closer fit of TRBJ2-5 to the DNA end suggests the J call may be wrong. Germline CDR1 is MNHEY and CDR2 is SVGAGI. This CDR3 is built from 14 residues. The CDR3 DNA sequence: TGTGCCAGCCAAACCGGGACAGGGCCAGCGACCCAGTACTTC. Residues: CASQTGTGPATQYF.

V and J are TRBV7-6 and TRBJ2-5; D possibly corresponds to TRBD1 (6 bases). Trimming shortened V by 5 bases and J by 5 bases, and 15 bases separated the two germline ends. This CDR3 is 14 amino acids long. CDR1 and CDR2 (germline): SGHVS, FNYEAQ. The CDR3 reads CASSPRTEGETQYF. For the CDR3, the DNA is TGTGCCAGCAGCCCGCGGACAGAAGGGGAGACCCAGTACTTC.

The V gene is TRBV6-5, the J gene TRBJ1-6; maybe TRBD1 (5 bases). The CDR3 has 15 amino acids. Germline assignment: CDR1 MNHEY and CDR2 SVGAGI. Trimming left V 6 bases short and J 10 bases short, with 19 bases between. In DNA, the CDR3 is TGTGCCAGCAGACCGCAAAACGGGGCTAGATCACCCCTCCACTTT. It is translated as CASRPQNGARSPLHF.

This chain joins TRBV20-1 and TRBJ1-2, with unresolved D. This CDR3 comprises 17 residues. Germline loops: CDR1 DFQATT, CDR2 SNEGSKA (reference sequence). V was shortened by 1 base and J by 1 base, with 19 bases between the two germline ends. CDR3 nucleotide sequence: TGCAGTGCTAGAGGTTTTTCCCGGGCAAACATTAACTATGGCTACACCTTC. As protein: CSARGFSRANINYGYTF.

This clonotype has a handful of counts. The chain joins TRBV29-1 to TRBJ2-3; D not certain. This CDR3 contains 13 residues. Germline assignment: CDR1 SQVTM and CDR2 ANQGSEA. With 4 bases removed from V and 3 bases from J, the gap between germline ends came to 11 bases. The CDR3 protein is CSVGPLRTDTQYF. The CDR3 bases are TGCAGCGTTGGTCCCCTGCGGACAGATACGCAGTATTTT.

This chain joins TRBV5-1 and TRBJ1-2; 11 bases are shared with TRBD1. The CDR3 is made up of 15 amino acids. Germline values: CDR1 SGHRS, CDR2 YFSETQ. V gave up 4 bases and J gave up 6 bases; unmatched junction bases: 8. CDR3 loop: CASSPGQGARNGYTF. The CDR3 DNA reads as TGCGCCAGCAGCCCCGGACAGGGGGCTAGGAATGGCTACACCTTC.

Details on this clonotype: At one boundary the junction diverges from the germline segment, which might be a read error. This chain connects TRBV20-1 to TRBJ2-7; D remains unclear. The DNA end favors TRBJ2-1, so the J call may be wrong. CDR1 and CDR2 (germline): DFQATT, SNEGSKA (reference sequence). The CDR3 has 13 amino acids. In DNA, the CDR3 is TGCAGTGCTATAAGGCCATCCTACAATGGGCAGTTCTTC. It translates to CSAIRPSYNGQFF.

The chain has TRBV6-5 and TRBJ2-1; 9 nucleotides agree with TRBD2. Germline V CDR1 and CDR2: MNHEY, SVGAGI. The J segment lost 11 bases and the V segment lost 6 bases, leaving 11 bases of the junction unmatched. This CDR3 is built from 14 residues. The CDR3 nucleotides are TGTGCCAGCAGGGCGCGGACTAGCGTTGTTAAGCAGTTCTTC. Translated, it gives CASRARTSVVKQFF.

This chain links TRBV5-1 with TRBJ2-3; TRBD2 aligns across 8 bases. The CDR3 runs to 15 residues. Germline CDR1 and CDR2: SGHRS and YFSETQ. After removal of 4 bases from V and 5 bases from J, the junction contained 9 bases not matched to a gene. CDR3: CASSPDRGRRDTQYF. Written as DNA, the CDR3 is TGCGCCAGCAGCCCGGACCGCGGGAGGCGAGATACGCAGTATTTT.

CDR3 DNA sequence: TGTGCCAGCAGCTCGATGGGCGGGGGACAGGACCTATGGAGAGCTTTCTTT. Residues: CASSSMGGGQDLWRAFF. The rearrangement joins TRBV7-9 to TRBJ1-1; TRBD1 agrees at 8 bases. This CDR3 comprises 17 residues. CDR1 and CDR2 from the germline V gene are SEHNR and FQNEAQ (reference sequence). Trimming at V came to 4 bases and at J to 10 bases, leaving 20 bases not matched to a gene.

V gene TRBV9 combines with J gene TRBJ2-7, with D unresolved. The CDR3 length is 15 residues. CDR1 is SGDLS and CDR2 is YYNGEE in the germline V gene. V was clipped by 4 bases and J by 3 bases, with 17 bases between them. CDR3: CASSPGRSPFYEQYF. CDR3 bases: TGTGCCAGCAGCCCAGGACGGAGCCCCTTCTACGAGCAGTACTTC.

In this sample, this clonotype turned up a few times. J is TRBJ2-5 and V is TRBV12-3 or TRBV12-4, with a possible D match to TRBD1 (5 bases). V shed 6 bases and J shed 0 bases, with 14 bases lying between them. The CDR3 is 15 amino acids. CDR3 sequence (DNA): TGTGCCAGCAGAAATCGACAGAACTACCAAGAGACCCAGTACTTC. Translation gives CASRNRQNYQETQYF.

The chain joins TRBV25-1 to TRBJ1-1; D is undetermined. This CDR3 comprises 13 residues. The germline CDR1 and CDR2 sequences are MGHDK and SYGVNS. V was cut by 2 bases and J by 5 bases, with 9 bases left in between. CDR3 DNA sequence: TGTGCCAGCAGTGAAATCTCGAGAACTGAAGCTTTCTTT. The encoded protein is CASSEISRTEAFF.

This CDR3 is CATSDPGTGGETQYF. CDR3 DNA: TGTGCCACCAGTGATCCCGGGACAGGGGGAGAGACCCAGTACTTC. J is TRBJ2-5 and V is TRBV24-1, with TRBD1 matching 11 bases. Losses at the gene ends were 3 bases for V and 4 bases for J; bases not matched to a gene: 3. This CDR3 has 15 residues. Germline V gene data show CDR1 as KGHDR and CDR2 as SFDVKD.

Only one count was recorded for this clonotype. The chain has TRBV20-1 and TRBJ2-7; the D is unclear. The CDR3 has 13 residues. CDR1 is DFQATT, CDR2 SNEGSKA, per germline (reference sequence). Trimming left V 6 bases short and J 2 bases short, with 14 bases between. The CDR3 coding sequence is TGCAGTGCGCGTCTTGTGGGTGCCTACGAGCAGTACTTC. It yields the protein CSARLVGAYEQYF.

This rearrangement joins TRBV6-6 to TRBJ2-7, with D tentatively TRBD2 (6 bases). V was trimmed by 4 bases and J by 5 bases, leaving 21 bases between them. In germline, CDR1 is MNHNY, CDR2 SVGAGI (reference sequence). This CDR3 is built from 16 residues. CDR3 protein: CASSWIRDWAPDEQYF. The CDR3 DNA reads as TGTGCCAGCAGTTGGATCCGGGACTGGGCTCCGGACGAGCAGTACTTC.

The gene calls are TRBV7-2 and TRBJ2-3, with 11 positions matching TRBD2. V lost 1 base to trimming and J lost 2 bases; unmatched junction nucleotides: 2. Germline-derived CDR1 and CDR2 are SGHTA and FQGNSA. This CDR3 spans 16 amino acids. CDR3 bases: TGTGCCAGCAGCTTAGGGGGACTAGCGGTCACAGATACGCAGTATTTT. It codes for CASSLGGLAVTDTQYF.

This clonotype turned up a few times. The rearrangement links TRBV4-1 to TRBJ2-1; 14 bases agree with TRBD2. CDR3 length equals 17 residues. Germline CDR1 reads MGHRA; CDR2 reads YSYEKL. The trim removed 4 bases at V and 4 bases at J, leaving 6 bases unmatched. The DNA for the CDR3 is TGCGCCAGCAGCCGTGAGACTAGCGGGAGGGATTACAATGAGCAGTTCTTC. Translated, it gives CASSRETSGRDYNEQFF.

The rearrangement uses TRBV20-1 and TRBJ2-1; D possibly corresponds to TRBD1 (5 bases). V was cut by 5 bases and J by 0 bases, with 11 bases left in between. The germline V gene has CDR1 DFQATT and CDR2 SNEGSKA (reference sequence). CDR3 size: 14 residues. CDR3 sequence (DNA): TGCAGTGCTGCAGGGTTAAGCTCCTACAATGAGCAGTTCTTC. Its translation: CSAAGLSSYNEQFF.

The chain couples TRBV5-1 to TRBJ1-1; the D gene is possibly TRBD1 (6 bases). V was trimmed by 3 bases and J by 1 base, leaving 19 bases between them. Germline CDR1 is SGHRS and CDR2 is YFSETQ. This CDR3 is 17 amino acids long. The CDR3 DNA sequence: TGCGCCAGCAGCTCAGTACCCCTCACGGGACAGAACACTGAAGCTTTCTTT. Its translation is CASSSVPLTGQNTEAFF.

CDR3 in amino acids: CASSLFGTDEAFF. CDR3 sequence (DNA): TGCGCCAGCAGCTTGTTCGGCACAGATGAAGCTTTCTTT. The genes are TRBV5-1 and TRBJ1-1; the D is unclear. CDR3 length: 13 amino acids. Germline V gene lookup returns CDR1 SGHRS and CDR2 YFSETQ. Trimming left V 1 base short and J 7 bases short, with 11 bases between.

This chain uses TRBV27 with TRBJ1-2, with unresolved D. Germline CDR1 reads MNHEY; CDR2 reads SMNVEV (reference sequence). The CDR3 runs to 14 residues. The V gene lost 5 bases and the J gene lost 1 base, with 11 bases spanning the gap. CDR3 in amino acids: CASSPRDNNYGYTF. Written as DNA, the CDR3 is TGTGCCAGCAGTCCACGCGACAATAACTATGGCTACACCTTC.

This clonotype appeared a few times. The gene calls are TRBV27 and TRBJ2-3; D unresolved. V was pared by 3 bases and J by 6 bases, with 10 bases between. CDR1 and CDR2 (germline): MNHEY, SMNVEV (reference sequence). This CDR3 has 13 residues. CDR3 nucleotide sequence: TGTGCCAGCAGTTTTTTGACCCGTGATACGCAGTATTTT. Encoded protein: CASSFLTRDTQYF.

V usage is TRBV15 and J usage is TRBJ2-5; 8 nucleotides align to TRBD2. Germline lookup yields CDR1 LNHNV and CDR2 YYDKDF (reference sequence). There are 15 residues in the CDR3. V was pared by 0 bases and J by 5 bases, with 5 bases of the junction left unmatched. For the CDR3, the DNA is TGTGCCACCAGCAGAGATAGACAGCGGGGGGAGACCCAGTACTTC. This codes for CATSRDRQRGETQYF.